Given below is one TCR beta chain in context. This CDR3 region has 19 residues. V trimming: 4 bases; J trimming: 1 base; junction bases outside the gene matches: 15. CDR1 and CDR2 from the germline V gene are LNHDA and SQIVND (reference sequence). The sample belongs to a study of T cell responses to AZD1222 COVID-19 vaccine. Some clones are missing from TCRdb's copy, which holds only in-frame ones; the method was immunoSEQ multiplex PCR. The sample consists of roughly 150,000 clones, less than 95% of them appearing once. This rearrangement joins TRBV19 to TRBJ1-4; TRBD1 agrees at 7 bases. The sequence came from an adult who received the AZD1222 COVID-19 vaccine. Material: peripheral blood, obtained 28 days after the second AZD1222 dose. The CDR3 DNA reads TGTGCCAGTAGTACCCGATTAGGGACAGCGATGATAACTAATGAAAAACTGTTTTTT. Translation gives CASSTRLGTAMITNEKLFF.